One sample yielded the 20 T cell receptor beta chains listed below, sequenced in a study of tumor-infiltrating lymphocytes in primary liver carcinoma. The authors made TCR beta cDNA from 400 to 550 ng total RNA with a constant-region primer. Generation of the TCR beta libraries relied on three nested multiplex PCR rounds using slightly modified ARM-PCR. Investigators reported that the first two PCR rounds, at 10 cycles each, used TRBV1-TRBV30 forward primers with a C-beta reverse primer. TCRdb independently ran MiXCR on the multiplex PCR reads; one entry per CDR3 protein. The sample lists more than 150,000 distinct CDR3 sequences, over 45% occurring once. Germline DNA was extracted too, while blood RNA derived from unsorted whole blood. Sequenced input: peripheral blood. These receptors came from a man aged 35 to 55 with primary liver carcinoma and hepatitis B virus infection.

This clonotype appeared a single time. At one end, the junction sequence differs from germline, possibly due to a read error. The J gene is TRBJ2-7, the V gene TRBV6-2 or TRBV6-3, with D possibly being TRBD2 (6 bases). The CDR3 totals 16 residues. The germline CDR1 and CDR2 sequences are MNHEY and SVGEGT. The CDR3 bases are TGTGCCAGCGGTTCCTCCGGGACCACTAGCTCCTACGATCAGTACTTC. It encodes CASGSSGTTSSYDQYF.

Concerning this clonotype itself: Being one base from a much bigger clone, this may be a read error. This chain connects TRBV4-1 to TRBJ2-1; 8 positions agree with TRBD2. Per germline, CDR1 MGHRA and CDR2 YSYEKL. The CDR3 is made up of 15 amino acids. Written as DNA, the CDR3 is TGCGCCACCAGCCCTGGGGCGGCGGGAGGTGATGAGCAGTTCTTC. The encoded protein is CATSPGAAGGDEQFF.

As for this clonotype: One end of the junction varies from germline; a read error may be responsible. This chain connects TRBV11-2 to TRBJ1-6, with 9 nucleotides matching TRBD1. In germline, CDR1 is SGHAT, CDR2 FQNNGV. CDR3 length: 14 amino acids. The CDR3 DNA reads as TGTGCCAGCAGCTCACAGGGGGCTAATTCACCCATCCACTTT. This gives the protein CASSSQGANSPIHF.

To note about this clonotype: One junction end does not reproduce the germline sequence, and a read error may be involved. CDR3 protein: CVSKLTDGAYEHYF. The CDR3 nucleotides are TGTGTCAGCAAGTTAACCGACGGAGCCTACGAGCACTACTTC. This rearrangement joins TRBV11-2 to TRBJ2-7; D is uncertain. CDR1 is SGHAT, CDR2 FQNNGV, per germline. The CDR3 is 14 amino acids. Looking up the rest from reference TRBV11-2 and TRBJ2-7 gives the full variable domain: EAGVAQSPRYKIIEKRQSVAFWCNPISGHATLYWYQQILGQGPKLLIQFQNNGVVDDSQLPKDRFSAERLKGVDSTLKIQPAKLEDSAVYLCVSKLTDGAYEHYFGPGTRLTVT.

Remarks on this clonotype: A much larger clone lies one base from this, so it may be a read error. The rearrangement joins TRBV4-1 to TRBJ2-7; D is perhaps TRBD2 (6 bases). The length of the CDR3 is 12 residues. Germline V gives CDR1 MGHRA, CDR2 YSYEKL. The CDR3 sequence: CASSQGEDEQCF. The CDR3 DNA reads as TGCGCCAGCAGCCAAGGGGAGGACGAGCAGTGCTTC.

This clonotype was observed a handful of times. The V call is TRBV4-1, the J call TRBJ2-1, with D perhaps matching TRBD1 or TRBD2 (6 bases each). Trimming removed 0 bases at V and 5 bases at J, with 23 bases between. This CDR3 contains 19 residues. CDR1 and CDR2 (germline): MGHRA, YSYEKL. The CDR3 spells CASSQDRGARTGCDNEQFF. CDR3 nucleotide sequence: TGCGCCAGCAGCCAAGATAGGGGGGCCAGGACCGGTTGCGACAATGAGCAGTTCTTC.

This clonotype was found a few times. This chain links TRBV6-6 with TRBJ2-1; D is unclear. Germline lookup yields CDR1 MNHNY and CDR2 SVGAGI (reference sequence). The V and J ends lost 2 bases and 6 bases respectively, with 14 bases between them. The CDR3 length is 15 residues. The CDR3 DNA is TGTGCCAGCAGTTACGACCGGACCGACCTCAATGAGCAGTTCTTC. This encodes CASSYDRTDLNEQFF.

A word on this clonotype: Germline and junction disagree at one end, which may indicate a read error. The DNA of the CDR3 is TGTGCCGGCAGTTCGGGCTTACAAGAGACCCAGTACTTC. Its translation is CAGSSGLQETQYF. This chain connects TRBV12-3 or TRBV12-4 to TRBJ2-5; D call uncertain. The CDR3 runs 13 residues.

There are many counts of this clonotype. The chain has TRBV7-9 and TRBJ2-7; D is unresolved. From germline, CDR1 is SEHNR and CDR2 FQNEAQ (reference sequence). Deletions cut 5 bases from V and 1 base from J, with 9 bases between. This CDR3 spans 13 amino acids. CDR3: CASSAPRSYEQYF. The CDR3 region has the DNA TGTGCCAGCAGCGCCCCGAGGTCCTACGAGCAGTACTTC.

This rearrangement joins TRBV6-1 to TRBJ1-5, with 8 bases fitting TRBD1. The trim removed 7 bases at V and 7 bases at J, leaving 12 bases unmatched. The CDR3 is 15 amino acids. Germline CDR1 and CDR2: MNHNS and SASEGT. As DNA, the CDR3 is TGTGCCAGCAATACAATCGGACAGGGTATCCAGCCCCAGCATTTT. As protein: CASNTIGQGIQPQHF.

Notes on this clonotype: The CDR3 ends on some other residue instead of the conserved phenylalanine or tryptophan, so this is likely a read error. J is TRBJ1-1 and V is TRBV28, with TRBD1 as a possible D gene (6 bases). The CDR3 has 13 residues. Trimming stripped 4 bases from V and 1 base from J, with 7 bases between. CDR1 MDHEN and CDR2 SYDVKM come from the germline V gene. The CDR3 reads CASSCRGNTEAFL. The CDR3 DNA reads TGTGCCAGCAGTTGCAGGGGGAACACTGAAGCTTTCCTT.

The table lists this clonotype with a few counts. V is TRBV10-2 and J is TRBJ1-2; D is unresolved. V was clipped by 3 bases and J by 7 bases, with 15 bases between them. Germline V gene lookup returns CDR1 WSHSY and CDR2 SAAADI. The CDR3 is 14 amino acids. CDR3 residues: CASSDPRVGVGYTF. Written as DNA, the CDR3 is TGCGCCAGCAGTGACCCCCGGGTGGGAGTTGGCTACACCTTC.

The chain combines TRBV12-3 or TRBV12-4 with TRBJ1-2; a weak D match, TRBD1 (5 bases). This CDR3 has 14 residues. Deletions cut 5 bases from V and 4 bases from J, with 14 bases between. CDR3 in amino acids: CASSKGPILYGYTF. CDR3 bases: TGTGCCAGCAGTAAGGGACCGATCCTCTATGGCTACACCTTC.

The chain recombines TRBV11-2 with TRBJ2-7; the D gene could be TRBD1 or TRBD2 (6 bases each). V lost 5 bases and J 4 bases, leaving 15 bases between the germline ends. This CDR3 region has 14 residues. Germline V gene lookup returns CDR1 SGHAT and CDR2 FQNNGV. The CDR3 bases are TGTGCCAGCAGCATAGGGGGGATCAAATACGAGCAGTACTTC. Protein product: CASSIGGIKYEQYF.

Turning to this clonotype: Being one base from a much bigger clone, this may be a read error. The V call is TRBV29-1, the J call TRBJ1-1; D is perhaps TRBD1 (5 bases). V was shortened by 8 bases and J by 3 bases, with 13 bases between the two germline ends. CDR1 is SQVTM, CDR2 ANQGSEA, per germline. The CDR3 loop spans 12 amino acids. The CDR3 here is CSFLGGDTEAFF. Here the CDR3 DNA reads TGCAGCTTCCTGGGGGGTGACACTGAAGCTTTCTTT.

This chain links TRBV6-5 with TRBJ1-3, with no clear D. Germline assignment: CDR1 MNHEY and CDR2 SVGAGI. This CDR3 spans 13 amino acids. V was trimmed by 5 bases and J by 2 bases, leaving 7 bases between them. The CDR3 sequence: CASSPQAGNTIYF. The CDR3 DNA sequence: TGTGCCAGCAGTCCGCAGGCTGGAAACACCATATATTTT.

Comment on this clonotype: The CDR3 does not close with the conserved phenylalanine or tryptophan, likely indicating a read error. The chain has TRBV11-2 and TRBJ2-1; possible D gene TRBD2, 6 bases. Trimming took off 1 base at V and 8 bases at J, with 15 bases between the two ends. From germline, CDR1 is SGHAT and CDR2 FQNNGV. The length of the CDR3 is 15 residues. CDR3 protein: CASSLASGDSDEQFL. Here the CDR3 DNA reads TGTGCCAGCAGCTTAGCGTCCGGGGACTCGGATGAGCAGTTCCTC.

The chain uses TRBV28 and TRBJ1-1, with D maybe TRBD1 (5 bases). The CDR3 is 16 amino acids. V lost 5 bases and J lost 0, with 16 bases in between. Germline loops: CDR1 MDHEN, CDR2 SYDVKM. The CDR3 reads CASSPGHSGMNTEAFF. The DNA for the CDR3 is TGTGCCAGCAGTCCCGGACATAGTGGGATGAACACTGAAGCTTTCTTT.

As concerns this clonotype: One junction end does not reproduce the germline sequence, and a read error may be involved. The rearrangement links TRBV13 to TRBJ1-2; D is possibly TRBD1 (5 bases). The CDR3 spans 15 residues. Per germline, CDR1 PRHDT and CDR2 FYEKMQ (reference sequence). CDR3 nucleotide sequence: TGTGCCAGCAGCCAATTGGGACGGAGAAACTATGACTACACCTTC. It codes for CASSQLGRRNYDYTF. Together with reference TRBV13 and TRBJ1-2, the CDR3 gives the full variable domain: AAGVIQSPRHLIKEKRETATLKCYPIPRHDTVYWYQQGPGQDPQFLISFYEKMQSDKGSIPDRFSAQQFSDYHSELNMSSLELGDSALYFCASSQLGRRNYDYTFGSGTRLTVV.

The chain links TRBV5-4 to TRBJ1-1; the D is unclear. The CDR3 covers 14 residues. Germline lookup yields CDR1 SGHNT and CDR2 YYREEE (reference sequence). The ends were cut back, 5 bases at V and 3 bases at J, with 14 bases in the middle. CDR3 sequence (DNA): TGTGCCAGCAGATTTGAATTAGGGTACACTGAAGCTTTCTTT. It encodes CASRFELGYTEAFF.